The entry that follows covers one T cell receptor beta chain sequence. Its specificity is unknown. At the DNA level, this CDR3 is encoded by other sequences in the same sample as well. These data belong to a study of shared clonotypes between healthy human individuals. Across the whole study: Aged 18 to 49, the donors were two women and a few men.

Study conclusions and caveats: Estimated richness values were generally larger in naive subsets than in memory subsets.

V lost 1 base and J 2 bases, leaving 12 bases between the germline ends. This CDR3 spans 15 amino acids. Per germline, CDR1 SGHTA and CDR2 FQGNSA. CD45RO-negative cells were positively selected for CCR7, leaving out terminally differentiated effector memory CD45RA+ cells. All donors were healthy HIV-negative adults lacking recent acute infections or vaccinations. Produced via immunoSEQ multiplex PCR; TCRdb's table is partial and in-frame only. The sample carries about 1,900,000 clones, approximately 94% recorded once. The genes are TRBV7-2 and TRBJ2-7, with no clear D. Input material: naive CD8+ T cells sorted from blood. The receptor comes from a man between 18 and 29 years old in good health. CDR3 protein: CASSLGGGGPYEQYF. CDR3 in DNA: TGTGCCAGCAGCTTAGGAGGCGGTGGCCCCTACGAGCAGTACTTC.